These 27 T cell receptor beta chains were sequenced from one sample in a study of STAT3 mutations in large granular lymphocyte leukemia. General study points: In T-cell large granular lymphocyte leukemia, about half of patients showed multiple immunodominant subclonotypes.

Repertoires were generated with immunoSEQ multiplex PCR, while TCRdb's copy carries only in-frame clones and drops some. The table lists about 4,400 clones, about four fifths of them singletons. Their specific antigens are unknown. The sample was peripheral blood mononuclear cells. The origin of the receptors is a man aged 35 to 55 with T-cell large granular lymphocyte leukemia. Some clones in this sample may be carry-over from other donors' samples.

This chain joins TRBV27 and TRBJ2-7; 10 bases agree with TRBD2. Trimming cost V 5 bases and J 0 bases; bases outside gene matches: 7. The CDR3 extends over 16 amino acids. The germline V gene encodes CDR1 MNHEY and CDR2 SMNVEV (reference sequence). CDR3 sequence: CASSRPGLASSYEQYF. CDR3 nucleotide sequence: TGTGCCAGCAGTCGCCCGGGACTAGCGAGCTCCTACGAGCAGTACTTC.

In its sample, this clone was seen once. The chain links TRBV7-2 to TRBJ1-5; D uncertain. V gave up 0 bases and J gave up 0 bases, with 6 bases separating them. The CDR3 is 15 amino acids. Germline CDR1 reads SGHTA; CDR2 reads FQGNSA. The CDR3 DNA follows: TGTGCCAGCAGCTTAGCGTGGGATAGCAATCAGCCCCAGCATTTT. Amino acids: CASSLAWDSNQPQHF.

The CDR3 spells CASSQATAVAEQYF. The CDR3 DNA reads TGTGCCAGCAGTCAAGCCACAGCGGTTGCCGAGCAGTACTTC. J is TRBJ2-7 and V is TRBV6-6; perhaps TRBD2 as D (5 bases). Germline CDR1 MNHNY, CDR2 SVGAGI (reference sequence). There are 14 residues in the CDR3. V lost 5 bases to trimming and J lost 6 bases, with 17 bases between them.

The chain joins TRBV27 to TRBJ2-1; the D gene is possibly TRBD2 (7 bases). CDR1 MNHEY and CDR2 SMNVEV come from the germline V gene (reference sequence). V lost 3 bases, J lost 5 bases, and 11 bases lay in between. The CDR3 covers 14 residues. DNA for the CDR3: TGTGCCAGCAGTTTGGGGGGGGCAGACAATGAGCAGTTCTTC. Its protein is CASSLGGADNEQFF.

J is TRBJ2-7 and V is TRBV11-2, with unresolved D. CDR3 length equals 12 residues. V gave up 3 bases and J gave up 3 bases, with 6 bases separating them. In germline, CDR1 is SGHAT, CDR2 FQNNGV. The CDR3 region is CASSLDYYEQYF. The DNA of the CDR3 is TGTGCCAGCAGCTTGGATTACTACGAGCAGTACTTC. Drawing the rest from reference TRBV11-2 and TRBJ2-7, the complete variable domain is EAGVAQSPRYKIIEKRQSVAFWCNPISGHATLYWYQQILGQGPKLLIQFQNNGVVDDSQLPKDRFSAERLKGVDSTLKIQPAKLEDSAVYLCASSLDYYEQYFGPGTRLTVT.

The chain joins TRBV5-6 to TRBJ2-7, with TRBD2 as a possible D gene (6 bases). The germline V gene has CDR1 SGHDT and CDR2 YYEEEE. CDR3 size: 12 residues. V lost 4 bases and J 7 bases, leaving 12 bases between the germline ends. The CDR3 loop reads CASSPGGLEQYF. CDR3 DNA: TGTGCCAGCAGCCCCGGGGGTCTGGAGCAGTACTTC.

The rearrangement uses TRBV21-1 and TRBJ1-5. TRBV21-1 is a pseudogene locus. There are 15 residues in the CDR3. The CDR3 is CARGRPLAGIWPQHF. The CDR3 nucleotides read TGTGCCAGGGGGAGGCCGTTGGCAGGGATTTGGCCCCAGCATTTT.

The rearrangement joins TRBV9 to TRBJ2-7; D call uncertain. V dropped 4 bases and J dropped 4 bases, with 12 bases sitting between them. This CDR3 spans 13 amino acids. In germline, CDR1 is SGDLS, CDR2 YYNGEE. The DNA of the CDR3 is TGTGCCAGCAGCCCTCCGACGGATTACGAGCAGTACTTC. It codes for CASSPPTDYEQYF.

The V call is TRBV30, the J call TRBJ1-4; 7 bases fit TRBD1. Germline values: CDR1 GTSNPN, CDR2 SVGIG (reference sequence). The CDR3 covers 12 residues. V lost 0 bases to trimming and J lost 14 bases; unmatched junction nucleotides: 6. CDR3 protein: CAWSVEGARLFF. CDR3 nucleotides: TGTGCCTGGAGTGTAGAGGGGGCACGGCTGTTTTTT.

The chain carries TRBV19 and TRBJ1-5, with D perhaps matching TRBD1 (6 bases). The germline gives CDR1 LNHDA, CDR2 SQIVND (reference sequence). V lost 5 bases and J lost 4, with 12 bases in between. The CDR3 totals 14 residues. The CDR3 region has the DNA TGTGCCAGTAGTCCTCGGACAGTTAATCAGCCCCAGCATTTT. Encoded protein: CASSPRTVNQPQHF.

This clone was detected once. The V call is TRBV5-1, the J call TRBJ1-3; 9 bases are a match to TRBD1. The V gene's germline CDR1 is SGHRS and CDR2 YFSETQ. V gave up 5 bases and J gave up 1 base; unmatched junction bases: 4. This CDR3 has 15 amino acids. For the CDR3, the DNA is TGCGCCAGCAGAACAGGGACAGGGTCTGGAAACACCATATATTTT. It specifies CASRTGTGSGNTIYF.

This chain connects TRBV2 to TRBJ2-3, with D possibly matching TRBD1 (5 bases). CDR1 SNHLY and CDR2 FYNNEI come from the germline V gene. The CDR3 is 15 residues long. The ends were cut back, 8 bases at V and 2 bases at J, with 17 bases in the middle. DNA for the CDR3: TGTGCCAGCGTTAAAGACAGCCCTAACACAGATACGCAGTATTTT. Translation: CASVKDSPNTDTQYF.

The V call is TRBV6-6, the J call TRBJ2-5; 7 bases line up with TRBD1. J gave up 1 base and V 6 bases, and 5 bases lay outside the gene matches. This CDR3 is built from 14 residues. Per the germline V gene, CDR1 is MNHNY and CDR2 is SVGAGI (reference sequence). The CDR3 sequence is CASSKQGSQETQYF. The CDR3 DNA reads as TGTGCCAGCAGCAAACAGGGGTCCCAAGAGACCCAGTACTTC.

V gene TRBV5-1 combines with J gene TRBJ2-2; 7 nucleotides line up with TRBD1. CDR3 length: 17 residues. Germline assignment: CDR1 SGHRS and CDR2 YFSETQ. The V segment lost 2 bases and the J segment 4 bases; nucleotides outside the gene matches: 11. CDR3 DNA sequence: TGCGCCAGCAGCTTCGCCGGGACAGCCCTTAGCACCGGGGAGCTGTTTTTT. Amino acids: CASSFAGTALSTGELFF.

The chain recombines TRBV4-2 with TRBJ1-1; D ambiguous. The CDR3 totals 12 residues. CDR1 is LGHNA and CDR2 is YNFKEQ in the germline V gene. With 1 base removed from V and 7 bases from J, the gap between germline ends came to 7 bases. CDR3 sequence (DNA): TGTGCCAGCAGCCAAGGAACGGGTGAAGCTTTCTTT. This translates into CASSQGTGEAFF.

V usage is TRBV5-1 and J usage is TRBJ2-5, with TRBD2 as a possible D gene (5 bases). CDR3 length: 16 residues. In germline, CDR1 is SGHRS, CDR2 YFSETQ. Trimming shortened V by 3 bases and J by 5 bases, and 20 bases separated the two germline ends. CDR3 residues: CASSSDVGLLRETQYF. CDR3 coding DNA: TGCGCCAGCAGCTCTGATGTCGGACTGTTGCGGGAGACCCAGTACTTC.

The CDR3 reads CASSSWDRVGNEQYF. The CDR3 bases are TGTGCCAGCAGCTCCTGGGACAGGGTTGGGAACGAGCAGTACTTC. The chain couples TRBV5-6 to TRBJ2-7, with 9 bases fitting TRBD1. V gave up 3 bases and J gave up 5 bases; unmatched junction bases: 9. This CDR3 spans 15 amino acids. The germline gives CDR1 SGHDT, CDR2 YYEEEE.

The rearrangement links TRBV5-1 to TRBJ2-5; 8 bases match TRBD1. The CDR3 has 15 amino acids. The germline V gene has CDR1 SGHRS and CDR2 YFSETQ. Trimming took 4 bases from V and 0 from J; bases not matched to a gene: 5. The CDR3 DNA reads as TGCGCCAGCAGCGGACAGGGCTTTTACCAAGAGACCCAGTACTTC. Its translation is CASSGQGFYQETQYF.

CDR3 residues: CASSLGLGTASEQYF. The CDR3 DNA sequence: TGTGCCAGCAGCTTAGGCCTCGGGACAGCGTCCGAGCAGTACTTC. The J gene is TRBJ2-7, the V gene TRBV7-2; TRBD1 matches 7 bases. The CDR3 length is 15 residues. Looked up from germline, CDR1 is SGHTA and CDR2 is FQGNSA. J was trimmed by 6 bases and V by 1 base; bases with no gene match: 9.

In its sample, this clone ranks as medium-sized. V gene TRBV5-6 combines with J gene TRBJ1-2; TRBD1 is a possible D gene (5 bases). This CDR3 is 11 amino acids long. The germline CDR1 and CDR2 sequences are SGHDT and YYEEEE. V was shortened by 2 bases and J by 6 bases, with 5 bases between the two germline ends. CDR3 sequence reads: CASSFRDGYTF. CDR3 coding DNA: TGTGCCAGCAGCTTCAGGGATGGCTACACCTTC. Complete variable domain (other parts from reference TRBV5-6 and TRBJ1-2): DAGVTQSPTHLIKTRGQQVTLRCSPKSGHDTVSWYQQALGQGPQFIFQYYEEEERQRGNFPDRFSGHQFPNYSSELNVNALLLGDSALYLCASSFRDGYTFGSGTRLTVV.

The chain joins TRBV27 to TRBJ1-2, with 8 nucleotides matching TRBD1. Germline V gives CDR1 MNHEY, CDR2 SMNVEV (reference sequence). V shed 7 bases, J shed 8 bases, and the junction held 15 bases outside the gene matches. The CDR3 has 15 residues. For the CDR3, the DNA is TGTGCCAGCACCTCGGACAGGGAGGGCCCGGGGGGCTACACCTTC. Protein sequence: CASTSDREGPGGYTF.

The V and J genes are TRBV7-2 and TRBJ2-7, with 8 bases that match TRBD2. The CDR3 is made up of 15 amino acids. Unmatched junction bases numbered 5, after V lost 1 base and J lost 3 bases. Germline V gene sequence: CDR1 SGHTA, CDR2 FQGNSA. This CDR3 is CASSLVSGGNYEQYF. In nucleotides, the CDR3 is TGTGCCAGCAGCTTAGTGAGCGGGGGTAACTACGAGCAGTACTTC.

V usage is TRBV11-3 and J usage is TRBJ1-3; D remains unclear. The CDR3 loop spans 14 amino acids. Trimming removed 1 base from V and 4 bases from J, with 8 bases in between. Germline lookup yields CDR1 SGHNT and CDR2 YENEEA. As DNA, the CDR3 is TGTGCCAGCAGCTTAGGGCCCTCCGGAAACACCATATATTTT. Translated: CASSLGPSGNTIYF.

The CDR3 DNA reads TGTGCCAGCAGAAGGACAGGGGTGGGTCTAGAGACCCAGTACTTC. This sequence encodes CASRRTGVGLETQYF. The chain uses TRBV6-5 and TRBJ2-5; 9 positions match TRBD1. The V and J ends lost 6 bases and 4 bases, in that order; junction bases with no gene match: 9. This CDR3 contains 15 residues. Germline-derived CDR1 and CDR2 are MNHEY and SVGAGI.

The V gene is TRBV5-1, the J gene TRBJ2-5, with 8 bases aligning to TRBD1. This CDR3 region has 15 residues. CDR1 SGHRS and CDR2 YFSETQ come from the germline V gene. Trimming at V came to 3 bases and at J to 2 bases, leaving 6 bases not matched to a gene. CDR3 sequence reads: CASSYQGATQETQYF. The CDR3 DNA follows: TGCGCCAGCAGCTATCAGGGGGCTACACAAGAGACCCAGTACTTC.

The gene calls are TRBV18 and TRBJ2-7; 11 nucleotides align to TRBD1. Germline V gene sequence: CDR1 KGHSH, CDR2 LQKENI. The CDR3 sequence is 14 residues long. Trimming removed 6 bases from V and 1 base from J; junction bases left unmatched: 2. The CDR3 sequence: CASSGTGGSYEQYF. Written as DNA, the CDR3 is TGTGCCAGCTCCGGGACAGGGGGTTCCTACGAGCAGTACTTC.

The chain combines TRBV30 with TRBJ1-6; D not certain. This CDR3 has 13 amino acids. CDR1 is GTSNPN and CDR2 is SVGIG in the germline V gene (reference sequence). Trimming took 3 bases from V and 7 from J, leaving 10 bases between them. The CDR3 region is CAWSPDYNSPLHF. CDR3 in DNA: TGTGCCTGGAGCCCTGACTACAATTCACCCCTCCACTTT. Based on the CDR3 plus reference TRBV30 and TRBJ1-6, the full variable domain is SQTIHQWPATLVQPVGSPLSLECTVEGTSNPNLYWYRQAAGRGLQLLFYSVGIGQISSEVPQNLSASRPQDRQFILSSKKLLLSDSGFYLCAWSPDYNSPLHFGNGTRLTVT.